In this sample, the clone carrying this TCR beta chain turned up many times. CDR1 is MNHNS and CDR2 is SASEGT in the germline V gene. This CDR3 region has 13 residues. The J segment lost 0 bases and the V segment lost 8 bases, leaving 1 base of the junction unmatched. This sample is part of a study of Graves' ophthalmopathy and Graves' hyperthyroidism. The authors amplified TCR beta CDR3 regions, and they did so from RNA transcripts for repertoire sequencing. HTBI-primed first-round RT-PCR preceded second-round multiplex PCR. TCRdb used MiXCR to reprocess the multiplex PCR reads, holding one entry per CDR3 protein. The sample lists roughly 400,000 distinct CDR3 sequences; 15% to 17% were seen once.

The chain joins TRBV6-1 to TRBJ2-7, with 10 bases fitting TRBD1. The TCR was taken from a woman aged 18-29 years with stable Graves' hyperthyroidism. The sequencing input was peripheral blood. This CDR3 is CASWDRGSYEQYF. The CDR3 region has the DNA TGTGCCAGCTGGGACAGGGGCTCCTACGAGCAGTACTTC.